This T cell receptor beta chain was observed in a study of beta chain features in type 1 diabetes. General observations from the study: In every one of the four CD4+ subsets, TCRB CDR3s were moderately but significantly shorter in Type 1 diabetes patients.

Every isolated RNA sample was fully reverse transcribed, so sequencing captured expressed TCRB transcripts. Libraries were prepared by immunoSEQ multiplex PCR; TCRdb keeps only in-frame clonotypes and omits some of them. The table lists a few hundred thousand clones, roughly 16% of them singletons, with 0.065% to 0.095% in the top ten. Germline values: CDR1 SGHRS, CDR2 YFSETQ. The germline V and J ends were trimmed by 6 bases and 2 bases, with 8 bases remaining between them. The CDR3 is 12 amino acids. The table lists this clone with a few counts. The antigen is not known. One heparinised blood draw averaging approximately 100 mL was given by each donor. Over 95% purity was reached by all sorted populations.

The TCR comes from a man aged 25 to 40 with type 1 diabetes. The sequencing sample was made of naive CD4+ T cells from blood. The chain employs TRBV5-1 and TRBJ2-5, with D possibly being TRBD2 (5 bases). CDR3 sequence (DNA): TGCGCCAGCAAGCTAGCACAAGAGACCCAGTACTTC. Residues: CASKLAQETQYF.